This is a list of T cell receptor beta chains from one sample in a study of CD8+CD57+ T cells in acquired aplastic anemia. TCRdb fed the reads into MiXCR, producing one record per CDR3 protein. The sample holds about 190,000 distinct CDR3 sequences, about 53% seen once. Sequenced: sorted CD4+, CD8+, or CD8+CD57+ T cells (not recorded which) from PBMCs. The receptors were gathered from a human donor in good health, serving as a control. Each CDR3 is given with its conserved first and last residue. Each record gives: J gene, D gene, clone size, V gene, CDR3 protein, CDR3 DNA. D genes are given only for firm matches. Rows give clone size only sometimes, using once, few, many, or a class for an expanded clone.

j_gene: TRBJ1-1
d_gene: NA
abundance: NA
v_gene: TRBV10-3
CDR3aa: CAISEAGDDGTETFF
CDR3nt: TGTGCCATCAGTGAGGCCGGGGACGATGGCACTGAAACTTTCTTT

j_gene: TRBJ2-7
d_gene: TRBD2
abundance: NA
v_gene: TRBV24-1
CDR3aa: CATRGLAAYEQYF
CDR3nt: TGTGCCACGCGGGGACTAGCGGCCTACGAGCAGTACTTC

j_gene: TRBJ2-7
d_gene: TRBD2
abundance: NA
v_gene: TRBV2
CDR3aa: CASSLGLARTYEQYF
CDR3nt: TGTGCCAGCAGTCTTGGACTAGCGAGAACCTACGAGCAGTACTTC

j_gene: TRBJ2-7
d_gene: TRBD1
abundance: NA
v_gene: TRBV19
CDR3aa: CASGAGTGVSYEQYF
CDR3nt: TGTGCCAGCGGGGCCGGGACAGGGGTCTCCTACGAGCAGTACTTC

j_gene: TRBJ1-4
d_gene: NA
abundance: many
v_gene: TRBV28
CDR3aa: CASSLGWGDNEKLFF
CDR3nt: TGTGCCAGCAGTTTAGGCTGGGGGGATAATGAAAAACTGTTTTTT

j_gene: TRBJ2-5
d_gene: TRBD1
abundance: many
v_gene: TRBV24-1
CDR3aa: CATSGGQGRQETQYF
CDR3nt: TGTGCCACCAGTGGGGGACAGGGTAGGCAAGAGACCCAGTACTTC

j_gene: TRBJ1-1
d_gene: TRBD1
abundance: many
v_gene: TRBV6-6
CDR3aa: CASSTGQPEAFF
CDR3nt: TGTGCCAGCAGTACGGGACAGCCTGAAGCTTTCTTT

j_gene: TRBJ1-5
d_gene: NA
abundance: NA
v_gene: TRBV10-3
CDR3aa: CAIGTQGQHF
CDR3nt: TGTGCCATCGGGACACAGGGACAGCATTTT

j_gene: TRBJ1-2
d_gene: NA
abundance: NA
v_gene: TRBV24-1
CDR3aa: CATSDATRDNEQFFGPGTRLTF
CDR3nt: NA

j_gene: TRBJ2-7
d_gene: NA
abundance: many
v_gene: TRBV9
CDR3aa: CASGRIDGYEQYF
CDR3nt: TGTGCCAGCGGACGGATTGATGGGTACGAGCAGTACTTC

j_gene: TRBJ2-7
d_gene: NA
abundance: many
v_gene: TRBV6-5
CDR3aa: CASSYSEWAVLYF
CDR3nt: TGTGCCAGCAGTTACTCGGAGTGGGCAGTGCTGTACTTC

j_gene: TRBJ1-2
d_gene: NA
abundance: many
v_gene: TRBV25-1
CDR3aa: CASSTTRRGEGYTF
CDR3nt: TGTGCCAGCAGCACCACTAGGCGGGGAGAGGGCTACACCTTC

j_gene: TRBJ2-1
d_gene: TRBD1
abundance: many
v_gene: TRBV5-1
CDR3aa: CASRASGGSDNEQFF
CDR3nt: TGCGCCAGTCGTGCCTCAGGGGGCTCGGACAATGAGCAGTTCTTC

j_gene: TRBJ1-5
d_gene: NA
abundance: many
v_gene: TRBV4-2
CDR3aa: CASSLTNQPQHF
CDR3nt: TGTGCCAGCAGCCTAACTAATCAGCCCCAGCATTTT

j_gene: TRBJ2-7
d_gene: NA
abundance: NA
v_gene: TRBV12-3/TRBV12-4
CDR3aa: CASSFLQGYEQYF
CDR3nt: TGTGCCAGCAGTTTTTTGCAGGGCTACGAGCAGTACTTC

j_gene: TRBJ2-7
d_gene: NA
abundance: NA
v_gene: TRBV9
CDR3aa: CASSIRTGAYEQYF
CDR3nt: TGTGCCAGTAGTATTCGGACGGGAGCCTACGAGCAGTACTTC

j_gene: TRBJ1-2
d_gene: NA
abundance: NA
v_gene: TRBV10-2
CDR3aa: CASSQERNYGYTF
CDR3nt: TGCGCCAGCAGCCAGGAAAGAAACTATGGCTACACCTTC

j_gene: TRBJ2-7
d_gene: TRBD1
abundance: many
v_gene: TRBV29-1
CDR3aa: CSVSPGQGSYEQYF
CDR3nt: TGCAGCGTGAGTCCGGGACAGGGTTCCTACGAGCAGTACTTC

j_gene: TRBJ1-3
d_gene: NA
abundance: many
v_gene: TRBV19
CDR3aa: CASSILPSSGNTIYF
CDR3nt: TGTGCCAGTAGTATACTACCGAGCTCTGGAAACACCATATATTTT

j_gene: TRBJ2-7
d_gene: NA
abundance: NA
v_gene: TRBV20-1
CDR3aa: CSARDRQGEQYF
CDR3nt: TGCAGTGCAAGGGACCGTCAGGGCGAGCAGTACTTC

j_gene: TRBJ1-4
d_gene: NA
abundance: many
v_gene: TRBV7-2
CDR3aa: CASRLQGTTNEKLFF
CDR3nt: TGTGCCAGCAGACTTCAAGGGACAACTAATGAAAAACTGTTTTTT

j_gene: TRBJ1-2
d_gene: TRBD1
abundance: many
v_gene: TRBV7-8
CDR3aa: CASSRQGAPVEGYTF
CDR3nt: TGTGCCAGCAGCCGACAGGGGGCGCCGGTTGAGGGCTACACCTTC

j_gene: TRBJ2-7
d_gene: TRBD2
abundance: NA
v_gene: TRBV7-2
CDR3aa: CASSQEGSGRSYEQYF
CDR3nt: TGTGCCAGCAGCCAAGAGGGTAGCGGGAGGTCGTACGAGCAGTACTTC

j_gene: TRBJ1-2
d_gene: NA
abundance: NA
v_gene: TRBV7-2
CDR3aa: CASSQDRRDYGYTF
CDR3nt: TGCGCCAGCAGCCAAGACCGCAGGGACTATGGCTACACCTTC

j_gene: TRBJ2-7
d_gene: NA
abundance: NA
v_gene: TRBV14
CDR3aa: CASSQDRRKQYF
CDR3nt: TGTGCCAGCAGCCAAGACAGGCGGAAGCAGTACTTC

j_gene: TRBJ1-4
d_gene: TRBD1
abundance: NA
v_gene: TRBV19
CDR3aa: CALPGTGNEKLFF
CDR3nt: TGTGCCCTACCCGGGACAGGTAATGAAAAACTGTTTTTT

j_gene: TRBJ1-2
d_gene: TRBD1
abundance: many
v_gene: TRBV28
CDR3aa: CASSFGTGVYYGYTF
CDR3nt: TGTGCCAGCAGTTTCGGGACAGGAGTTTACTATGGCTACACCTTC

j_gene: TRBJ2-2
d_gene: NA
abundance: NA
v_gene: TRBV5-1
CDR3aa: CASSSGTGELFF
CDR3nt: TGCGCCAGCAGCTCGGGGACAGGGGAGCTGTTTTTT

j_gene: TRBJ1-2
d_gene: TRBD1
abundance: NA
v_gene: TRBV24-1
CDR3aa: CATSDAGQAPGYTF
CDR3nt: TGTGCCACCAGTGACGCCGGACAGGCTCCTGGCTACACCTTC

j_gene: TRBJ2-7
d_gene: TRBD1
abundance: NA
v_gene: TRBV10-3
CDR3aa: CAITYDRGISYEQYF
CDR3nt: TGTGCCATCACCTACGACAGGGGGATCTCCTACGAGCAGTACTTC

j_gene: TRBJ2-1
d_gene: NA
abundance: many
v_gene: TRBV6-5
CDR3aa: CASSYGATSYNEQFF
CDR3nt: TGTGCCAGCAGTTATGGGGCGACTAGTTACAATGAGCAGTTCTTC

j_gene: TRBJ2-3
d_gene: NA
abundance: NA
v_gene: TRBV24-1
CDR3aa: CATSDFTPDSTDTQYF
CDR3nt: TGTGCCACCAGCGATTTTACCCCGGACAGCACAGATACGCAGTATTTT

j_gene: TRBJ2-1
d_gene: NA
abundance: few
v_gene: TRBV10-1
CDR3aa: CAISGVVGNEQFF
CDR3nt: TGCGCCATCTCAGGGGTTGTAGGCAATGAGCAGTTCTTC

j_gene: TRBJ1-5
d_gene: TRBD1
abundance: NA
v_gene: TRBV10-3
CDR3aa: CATESGGAGNQPQHF
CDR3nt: TGTGCCACCGAGTCAGGGGGCGCAGGGAATCAGCCCCAGCATTTT

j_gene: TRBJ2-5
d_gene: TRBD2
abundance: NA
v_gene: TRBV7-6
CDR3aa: CASSPRTSGLQETQYF
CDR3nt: TGTGCCAGCTCACCCCGGACTAGCGGACTGCAAGAGACCCAGTACTTC

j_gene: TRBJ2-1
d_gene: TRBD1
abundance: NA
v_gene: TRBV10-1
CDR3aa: CASSVTGNYNEQFF
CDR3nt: TGCGCCAGCAGTGTGACAGGGAACTACAATGAGCAGTTCTTC

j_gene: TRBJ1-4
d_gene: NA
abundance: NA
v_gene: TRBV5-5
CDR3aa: CASSWAGTADEKLFF
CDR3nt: TGTGCCAGCAGCTGGGCCGGGACGGCAGATGAAAAACTGTTTTTT

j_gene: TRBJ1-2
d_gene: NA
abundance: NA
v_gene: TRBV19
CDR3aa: CASTTRTTGYGYTF
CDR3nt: TGTGCCAGTACCACACGGACAACGGGGTATGGCTACACCTTC